This TCR beta chain appears in the sequencing data of a study of cytomegalovirus exposure and HLA in healthy donors (dated by TCRdb to between 2016 and 2019). Context from the whole study: An earlier analysis of around 600 of the donors reported 250 to 300 Gb of sequence data and roughly 110 million unique TCR beta sequences from about 200 million T cells. Across approximately 420 genotyped donors of the cohort, an average of approximately 240,000 unique TCR beta nucleotide sequences per donor were sequenced, and around 20% of those sequences were non-productive. Roughly 300 gigabases of sequencing data and approximately 91 million unique TCR sequences made up an early release that covered around 640 HLA-typed donors. The number of donors typed differed by locus, with roughly 629-640 for A, B, C, DRB1 and DQB1, over 500 for DQA1, some 570 for DPA1, and around 450 for DPB1. Rather than drawing on any new phenotypic data, the later analysis identified candidate immune exposures from TCR beta sequences and the way those sequences occurred across donors. Of the approximately 400 genotyped donors, around 81% fell in the genetic ancestry cluster associated with self-reported Caucasian donors. Using immunosequencing, the study profiled T cell repertoires from 640 or so subjects and related those repertoires to cytomegalovirus serostatus. A later genetic analysis used genome-wide SNP genotypes for about 55% of the 666 donors, treating that subset as a discovery cohort. Every repertoire in the discovery cohort had been generated on one and the same sequencing platform. In a later analysis, previously published TCR beta repertoires from several hundred donors were re-analyzed and high-resolution HLA genotyping was added so that TCR occurrence patterns could be studied. Class I and class II HLA loci were covered by the typing at four-digit resolution. High-throughput TCR immunosequencing, statistical association of individual TCRs with disease status, and machine learning were combined to predict cytomegalovirus infection status. Five DR-DQ haplotypes were handled as single units for association and clustering because linkage in the cohort was strong. Besides the first cohort of approximately 710 subjects, a separate validation cohort made up of 120 different subjects was used. In an earlier analysis of 550 to 700 of the donors, high-throughput TCR beta sequencing was used to judge whether each TCR beta V gene segment behaved as functional or pseudogenic. The study aimed to test whether signatures of past pathogen exposure could be identified by cataloging public T cell receptors. Donor age, sex, ethnicity and CMV serostatus were compiled alongside the repertoire data. The investigation overall reported the following: Correlated functional status among segregating V segments might be attributable to linkage disequilibrium, but an unknown experimental factor could not be ruled out. A group of highly shared sequence variants was considered likely to be a technical artifact of the sequencing pipeline. HLA typing was unavailable for some donors at each locus, so association tests used only the typed subset. When HLA alleles, especially DR and DQ, strongly co-occurred, attributing TCR associations to individual alleles was difficult. The only immune exposure information available for the cohort was CMV serostatus. In a later genetic analysis, fewer N-insertions in productive TCRs were reported among donors in an Asian-associated ancestry cluster than the approximately 670-donor mean. Presence/absence analyses assumed roughly uniform sequencing depth across donors, an assumption that may not hold. A later analysis reported that several top co-occurrence clusters appeared linked to parvovirus B19, influenza, CMV and Epstein-Barr virus. The earlier analysis of almost 600 of the donors excluded some 15 rarely observed V segments, including chromosome 9 orphons, because counts were too low. A few of the identified cytomegalovirus-associated TCR beta chains were confirmed in vitro to be specific for cytomegalovirus antigens. Compared with equally common non-associated chains, HLA-associated TCR beta chains in a later analysis were more clonally expanded and had lower generation probabilities. Across donors, most TCR sequences were observed very rarely, whereas some public TCRs were present in many individuals. At a false discovery rate of 0.05, a later analysis linked around 15,000 TCR beta sequences to specific HLA alleles. In an earlier analysis of approximately 590 of the donors, most TCR beta V segments appeared in productive rearrangements about 87% or about 30% of the time, broadly matching IMGT annotations. Most CMV-associated TCR beta chains appeared to be HLA-restricted in a later analysis, and the HLA associations seemed to be driven largely by CMV exposure. Some IMGT-functional V segments, including TRBV6-2 and TRBV6-3, could not be told apart with the 87-base-pair reads, so those segments were excluded. Cytomegalovirus status was reported to be diagnosed by the classifier with high specificity and sensitivity in both the original and validation cohorts. This cohort had only TCR beta chains sequenced, and the lack of alpha or paired-chain data limited which features could be detected. An association between a missense DCLRE1C variant and V-gene and J-gene trimming of TCR beta chains was found in a later genetic analysis and replicated in an independent cohort. The authors suggested that the approach could potentially be extended to other disease states and immunological phenotypes. A further reported finding was that TCR beta sequences accurately predicted the HLA-A and HLA-B alleles for most subjects in the first cohort. The study gave a list of more than 150 TCR beta chains associated with cytomegalovirus. In a later analysis, TCR association rates were found to vary across HLA loci, with the most associated TCRs seen for DRB1 alleles and the fewest for HLA-C alleles.

For this clone: What this receptor recognizes is not known. No quality values exist for individual bases; no much larger clone is one base distant.

From a lookup of the germline V gene (reference sequence), CDR1 and CDR2 are MNHEY and SMNVEV. Inclusive of the bounding cysteine and phenylalanine, the CDR3 is 14 residues long. Only the CDR3 DNA is retained, 42 bases long and in frame from the first base. At the junction V is shortened by 5 bases and J by 0 bases, with 10 bases in between. Library preparation employed the immunoSEQ multiplex PCR assay. For the multiplex PCR, a mixture combining 60 forward primers for TCR Vbeta segments and 13 reverse primers for TCR Jbeta segments was used. The CDR3 region of rearranged TCR beta genes was amplified from genomic DNA by a multiplex PCR assay. Amplified TCR beta libraries were sequenced as 87-base-pair reads on the Illumina HiSeq System. Per the authors' processing: A later analysis counted tens of millions of unique TCR beta chains across the 600 to 850 repertoires, and around 12 million of these chains were shared by at least two donors. Raw reads were error-corrected and collapsed into unique sequences by a nearest-neighbor algorithm in which closely related sequences were merged to remove PCR and sequencing errors. V, D and J gene segments were assigned by aligning CDR3 sequences to IMGT reference sequences. For a sequence to be retained, at least a six-nucleotide match to both a V gene segment and a J gene segment was required. Rearrangements were called productive when the CDR3 lacked stop codons and stayed in frame with V and J; all others were non-productive. Following IMGT convention, CDR3 was defined as the stretch from the second conserved V-encoded cysteine to the conserved J-encoded phenylalanine. Sequences without an unambiguous match to a single V gene segment were excluded from the earlier analysis of approximately 600 of the donors. An earlier analysis of 550 to 650 of the donors classified V segments as functional when productive rearrangements were above 56.7% and as segregating when the standard deviation between donors was above 5%. To diagnose cytomegalovirus status from the catalog of TCR beta chain sequences, a statistical classification framework was built. In a later analysis, V and J genes were assigned by comparing TCR nucleotide sequences against IMGT/GENE-DB human TR gene sequences. A later analysis assigned CDR3 sequences and most-parsimonious VDJ recombination scenarios with the TCRdist pipeline. A later analysis defined each TCR beta chain by its CDR3 amino acid sequence plus V-gene family, and excluded reads lacking a unique V-gene family. To address suspected cross-contamination and a sequencing artifact, a later analysis removed a few hundred highly shared, low-generation-probability nucleotide sequences. In a later analysis, a clonal expansion index was calculated for each public chain from normalized within-repertoire ranks of inferred template counts. In a later analysis, generation probabilities were computed using a VDJ recombination model fitted to out-of-frame rearrangements, and the results were checked against IGoR. In a later analysis, hypergeometric tests were used to score TCR-TCR, TCR-HLA and TCR-CMV co-occurrence, with a repertoire-size bias correction applied to TCR pairs. In a later analysis, false discovery rates were estimated by permuting HLA or CMV assignments 20 times. In a later analysis, co-occurring TCRs were grouped using DBSCAN, with TCRdist sequence similarity added in when clustering inside HLA-allele-positive subsets. Repertoires with fewer than 30,000 or more than 120,000 public chains were left out of co-occurrence clustering, as were a handful of repertoires with anomalous nucleotide sharing. TCRdb retrieved this table from immuneACCESS and kept in-frame rearrangements only. Not all clones are present; in checked studies, unresolved V genes account for under half, and no reason is known for the remainder. Clone size and the V and J calls come from that table; the DNA yielded D and trimming. Here the sample has approximately 77,000 clones; less than 80% occur a single time. Roughly 7.2% of the sample is held by the ten biggest clonotypes.

The cohort consisted of 650 to 850 healthy bone marrow donors. All cohort members were sampled while nominally healthy, although unrecorded immune exposures were likely present. The donor was CMV seronegative and belonged to the group of more than 300 seronegative cohort members. Every donor gave a peripheral blood sample, and the peripheral blood mononuclear cells from that sample were used for TCR beta sequencing. Genomic DNA extraction from the blood cell samples was performed with the Qiagen DNeasy Blood Extraction Kit. Material for sequencing was PBMCs. This clonotype was obtained from a woman aged 40-49 years in good health and CMV-seronegative. The chain is encoded by TRBV27 joined to TRBJ1-1; the D gene lacks a confident call. The CDR3: CASSIRGMNTEAFF. The nucleotides read TGTGCCAGCAGTATCCGAGGAATGAACACTGAAGCTTTCTTT.